This TCR beta chain comes out of a study of OX40 agonist ivuxolimab in advanced cancers. Study summary: Hepatocellular carcinoma, melanoma, renal cell or head and neck cancer affected the dose-escalation patients.

This clone was counted a single time. Antigen: not known. Sequencing used immunoSEQ multiplex PCR; TCRdb keeps in-frame clones, though not all of them. This sample has 45,000 to 65,000 clones, with 85% to 90% found just once. The study, taken as a whole, reports: Low normalized clonal expansion also occurred in some nonresponding patients.

Trimming pared 0 bases from V and 5 bases from J, leaving 6 bases between. The CDR3 has 13 residues. The germline CDR1 and CDR2 sequences are SGDLS and YYNGEE. The rearrangement uses TRBV9 and TRBJ2-4; no clear D gene. The sequence derives from an adult with an advanced solid tumor such as melanoma, head and neck, liver or kidney cancer. The source material was CD4+ or CD8+ T cells sorted from blood, sampled in a trial of the OX40 agonist ivuxolimab. The CDR3, as DNA: TGTGCCAGCAGCGTAGAAGGCCAAAACATTCAGTACTTC. Translated: CASSVEGQNIQYF.